Each of the 16 T cell receptor beta chains below was sequenced from the same sample in a study of blood T cell repertoires in COVID-19. The protocol was immunoSEQ multiplex PCR, while the TCRdb copy is restricted to in-frame clones and leaves out a portion. The sample consists of 160,000 or so clones, around 89% of them appearing once. What was sequenced was peripheral blood. The receptors were gathered from a man aged 55-75 years with acute or convalescent COVID-19.

This clone was detected once. The chain couples TRBV12-5 to TRBJ1-1; D remains ambiguous. V was clipped by 6 bases and J by 1 base, with 12 bases between them. The CDR3 extends over 14 amino acids. Germline CDR1 reads LGHNT; CDR2 reads FRNRAP. CDR3: CASGTGEWNTEAFF. As DNA, the CDR3 is TGTGCTAGTGGCACCGGGGAGTGGAACACTGAAGCTTTCTTT.

The chain links TRBV5-1 to TRBJ2-7, with 8 bases matching TRBD2. The V gene end was trimmed by 7 bases and the J gene end by 6 bases; junction bases not matched to a gene: 15. The germline V gene has CDR1 SGHRS and CDR2 YFSETQ. The CDR3 consists of 15 residues. CDR3 coding DNA: TGCGCCAGCTCCGTCGCGGGGGGAGCGGGCCGCGAGCAGTACTTC. It yields the protein CASSVAGGAGREQYF.

The chain recombines TRBV27 with TRBJ1-5; TRBD1 might be the D (6 bases). Trimming shortened V by 5 bases and J by 2 bases, and 10 bases separated the two germline ends. This CDR3 is 14 amino acids long. The germline gives CDR1 MNHEY, CDR2 SMNVEV (reference sequence). CDR3 sequence: CASSPRQGNQPQHF. CDR3 coding DNA: TGTGCCAGCAGTCCCCGACAGGGCAATCAGCCCCAGCATTTT.

This chain connects TRBV7-8 to TRBJ1-2, with D perhaps TRBD1 (5 bases). In germline, CDR1 is SGHVS, CDR2 FQNEAQ. This CDR3 region has 14 residues. Deletions cut 1 base from V and 6 bases from J, with 12 bases between. The CDR3 DNA reads TGTGCCAGCAGCTTAGGGGCGGGGGTCAATGGCTACACCTTC. It specifies CASSLGAGVNGYTF.

V and J are TRBV20-1 and TRBJ1-1; D is possibly TRBD1 (5 bases). V was shortened by 3 bases and J by 1 base, with 9 bases between the two germline ends. The CDR3 runs to 13 residues. Germline CDR1 DFQATT, CDR2 SNEGSKA (reference sequence). CDR3 coding DNA: TGCAGTGCTAGTGCAGGGCCGAACACTGAAGCTTTCTTT. Translated: CSASAGPNTEAFF.

This rearrangement joins TRBV28 to TRBJ1-1; D call uncertain. With 6 bases removed from V and 4 bases from J, the gap between germline ends came to 9 bases. The length of the CDR3 is 12 residues. From germline, CDR1 is MDHEN and CDR2 SYDVKM. DNA for the CDR3: TGTGCCAGCAGCCACCCCAGCACTGAAGCTTTCTTT. It codes for CASSHPSTEAFF.

The chain recombines TRBV4-1 with TRBJ1-2; the match to TRBD1 covers 9 bases. The CDR3 covers 16 residues. Losses at the gene ends were 3 bases for V and 3 bases for J; bases not matched to a gene: 8. The germline V gene has CDR1 MGHRA and CDR2 YSYEKL. CDR3 region: CASSHLPGQGDYGYTF. The CDR3 coding sequence is TGCGCCAGCAGCCACCTCCCGGGACAGGGAGACTATGGCTACACCTTC.

This clone was recorded a few times. The genes are TRBV4-2 and TRBJ2-2; 9 nucleotides agree with TRBD2. Trimming at V came to 4 bases and at J to 1 base, leaving 10 bases not matched to a gene. The CDR3 extends over 18 amino acids. The germline gives CDR1 LGHNA, CDR2 YNFKEQ. The CDR3 here is CASSPSTRGGLNTGELFF. CDR3 sequence (DNA): TGTGCCAGCAGCCCCTCTACGCGGGGGGGACTGAACACCGGGGAGCTGTTTTTT.

This clone was seen a single time. The rearrangement joins TRBV11-2 to TRBJ1-6; D not resolved. Trimming removed 2 bases from V and 0 bases from J, with 17 bases in between. The CDR3 sequence is 19 residues long. CDR1 and CDR2 (germline): SGHAT, FQNNGV. The CDR3, as DNA: TGTGCCAGCAGCTTAACCGGGCCTCTTGGGAGCTCCTATAATTCACCCCTCCACTTT. Protein: CASSLTGPLGSSYNSPLHF.

This clone was found once. This chain uses TRBV6-4 with TRBJ1-2; 8 nucleotides agree with TRBD1. This CDR3 has 15 residues. The V gene end was trimmed by 6 bases and the J gene end by 2 bases; junction bases not matched to a gene: 8. Germline-derived CDR1 and CDR2 are MRHNA and SNTAGT. The CDR3 DNA is TGTGCCAGCAGAGGGACAGGAGATCGAAACTATGGCTACACCTTC. Translation gives CASRGTGDRNYGYTF.

The chain recombines TRBV4-3 with TRBJ1-3; D is possibly TRBD1 (6 bases). This CDR3 has 15 amino acids. Germline loops: CDR1 LGHNA, CDR2 YSLEER. Deletions cut 1 base from V and 3 bases from J, with 10 bases between. DNA for the CDR3: TGCGCCAGCAGCCAAGCCGGGACAAGTGGAAACACCATATATTTT. Encoded protein: CASSQAGTSGNTIYF.

This chain connects TRBV6-4 to TRBJ1-6, with D hard to call. This CDR3 has 14 residues. V lost 0 bases and J 6 bases, leaving 6 bases between the germline ends. Germline V CDR1 and CDR2: MRHNA, SNTAGT. As DNA, the CDR3 is TGTGCCAGCAGTGACTCTTCTTTTAATTCACCCCTCCACTTT. It encodes CASSDSSFNSPLHF.

The rearrangement uses TRBV7-9 and TRBJ1-6, with TRBD1 matching over 8 bases. The CDR3 loop spans 16 amino acids. The V gene's germline CDR1 is SEHNR and CDR2 FQNEAQ (reference sequence). J gave up 9 bases and V 5 bases, and 12 bases lay outside the gene matches. The CDR3 coding sequence is TGTGCCAGCAGCCGGATCGGACAGGGAATAGGTTCACCCCTCCACTTT. Translated, it gives CASSRIGQGIGSPLHF.

The gene calls are TRBV6-5 and TRBJ2-7; D possibly corresponds to TRBD1 (5 bases). The CDR3 is 14 amino acids. CDR1 MNHEY and CDR2 SVGAGI come from the germline V gene. Trimming pared 3 bases from V and 1 base from J, leaving 10 bases between. In DNA form, the CDR3 reads TGTGCCAGCAGTTATCAGGACAAGTCCTACGAGCAGTACTTC. Translated, it gives CASSYQDKSYEQYF.

The genes are TRBV30 and TRBJ2-5, with D perhaps matching TRBD1 (8 bases). V lost 2 bases and J 3 bases, leaving 16 bases between the germline ends. The CDR3 consists of 15 residues. The germline CDR1 and CDR2 sequences are GTSNPN and SVGIG (reference sequence). CDR3 coding DNA: TGTGCCTGGAGTAGGGCACAGGGGGGGGAAGAGACCCAGTACTTC. Translating gives CAWSRAQGGEETQYF.

This chain uses TRBV30 with TRBJ2-7; TRBD1 might be the D (7 bases). This CDR3 contains 13 residues. Germline lookup yields CDR1 GTSNPN and CDR2 SVGIG (reference sequence). The V and J ends lost 2 bases and 1 base respectively, with 9 bases between them. CDR3 coding DNA: TGTGCCTGGAGTCAGGGGGGATCCTACGAGCAGTACTTC. Its translation: CAWSQGGSYEQYF.